This T cell receptor beta chain was profiled in a study of technical replicates of blood from a handful of donors. The germline CDR1 and CDR2 sequences are MNHNS and SASEGT. CDR3 length: 13 amino acids. Trimming took off 4 bases at V and 2 bases at J, with 8 bases between the two ends. Method: immunoSEQ multiplex PCR; TCRdb's copy keeps in-frame clones and lacks some. Here the sample spans roughly 70,000 clones, 85% to 95% being singletons. Material: T cells isolated from PBMCs. V is TRBV6-1 and J is TRBJ1-1; D perhaps matches TRBD1 (6 bases). This clonotype originated in a human donor in good health. The CDR3 sequence: CASSGQVNTEAFF. CDR3 nucleotide sequence: TGTGCCAGCAGTGGACAGGTCAACACTGAAGCTTTCTTT.